By frequency, the clone carrying this T cell receptor (beta chain) registers medium-sized. Its antigen is still unknown. These data originate in a study of T cell clusters in autoimmune cytopenias. Study-wide findings and caveats: TRB repertoire shifts in secondary cytopenia and chronic lymphocytic leukemia mostly reflected lymphoma, not autoimmunity. Exclusive TRB clusters were 2.5 to 3.5-fold more numerous in healthy donors than in active autoimmune hepatitis. No cluster-lack signature appeared between secondary cytopenia and chronic lymphocytic leukemia patients, apparently due to lymphoma masking.

TRB amplification used roughly 250 ng of peripheral blood genomic DNA. This CDR3 is 16 amino acids long. Germline-derived CDR1 and CDR2 are SGHDT and YYEEEE. Multiplex touch-down PCR amplified TRB using TRB-A and TRB-B pools in one tube. Reanalyzing the multiplex PCR reads, TCRdb keeps one entry per CDR3 protein, without DNA. The sample has roughly 5,000 distinct CDR3 sequences, and its top ten clones hold approximately 5%. The rearrangement links TRBV5-6 to TRBJ2-6. This TCR was recovered from a human donor with an autoimmune cytopenia or autoimmune hepatitis (not recorded which). Material for sequencing was peripheral blood. CDR3 sequence: CASSLVADSGANVLTF.